The entry that follows covers one T cell receptor (beta chain) sequence. This clonotype was seen a few times. The antigen it binds to is not known. Base qualities are missing; no much larger clone stands one base away. In the germline V gene, CDR1 corresponds to SGDLS and CDR2 to YYNGEE. Trimming leaves V shorter by 0 bases and J shorter by 5 bases, with the junction holding 9 bases beyond the gene matches. From cysteine to phenylalanine, the CDR3 is 17 amino acids long. The read is trimmed to its CDR3 DNA, 51 bases read in frame from base 1. The data originate from a study of T cells in Graves' hyperthyroidism and ophthalmopathy (dated by TCRdb to the late 2010s). At the level of the whole study: Peripheral blood was collected at initial diagnosis, before any treatment. The paper describes TCR Vbeta CDR3 sequencing of 120 to 150 peripheral blood samples, made up of fewer than 50 ophthalmopathy patients, roughly 75 hyperthyroidism patients and approximately 17 progressor patients. For training and testing, the roughly 97 patients in the discovery cohort were randomly divided in a 7:3 ratio. After blood sampling, hyperthyroidism patients were treated with methimazole at a starting dose of 30 mg daily, and ophthalmopathy patients were treated with high-dose intravenous methylprednisolone. In addition, the study compared T-cell repertoires in thyroid tissue and in blood from six Graves' hyperthyroidism patients. TCR V-J signatures able to tell the groups apart were searched for in a discovery cohort of 90 to 100 patients, of whom approximately 40 had Graves' ophthalmopathy and under 65 had stable Graves' hyperthyroidism. Prospective prediction of ophthalmopathy was tested in an independent validation cohort consisting of 18 to 20 hyperthyroidism patients and around 16 patients who later progressed to ophthalmopathy. Results the study describes overall, beyond this receptor: Sample size was not statistically predetermined, and investigators were not blinded to group allocation. In validation, the model predicted progression to ophthalmopathy a median of around 6.5 months before onset, with 70% to 71% sensitivity and about 75% specificity. Ophthalmopathy was separated from stable hyperthyroidism by a 13 V-J signature model, with approximately 86% sensitivity and 81% to 82% specificity obtained in cross-validation and 80%/75% obtained in testing. Most expanded thyroid clonotypes (frequency above 0.001) were also found in blood, which suggests that blood repertoires may mirror thyroid immune responses.

Graves' hyperthyroidism was defined as stable when no progression to ophthalmopathy occurred over 18 months of follow-up. Hyperthyroidism patients were newly diagnosed, had a disease duration of under 2 months, and were aged 18 to 65 years. The study excluded patients with uncontrolled infections, other autoimmune diseases, pregnancy or lactation. Diagnoses were established on the basis of clinical symptoms, serum thyroxine and TRAb, thyroid ultrasound, and orbital computed tomography. PBMCs were isolated from roughly 10 ml of fresh peripheral blood by Ficoll-Paque density gradient centrifugation. Total RNA was extracted using Trizol reagent, and RNA quality was assessed on an Agilent 2100 Bioanalyzer. The TCR beta CDR3 regions were amplified from the RNA transcripts. The first round of RT-PCR for the TCR CDR3 was performed with the HTBI primer set and the Qiagen OneStep RT-PCR kit. Libraries were constructed in a second round of multiplex PCR, after which size selection and purification were carried out. Libraries were sequenced paired-end with 100 bp reads on an Illumina HiSeq2000. Turning to the authors' computational methods: SOAPnuke was used to process the raw data, throwing out any read that contained adapters or uncalled bases, had a mean Phred below 15, or lacked an exact constant-primer or identifier match. High-quality paired reads were merged with COPE v1.2.5, and unique nucleotide sequences were defined as clonotypes. Clonotypes were aligned to IMGT TRBV, TRBD and TRBJ reference segments using MiTCR v1.1. The analysis was restricted to V-J combinations with a frequency above 0.0001, which together covered around 99% of the repertoires. The TCS score was defined as F50 (clonal expansion) divided by E x V (chaos), with BLOSUM62-based TCRdist calculated between CDR3 peptides within each V-J. Welch's t-statistics and random forest reduced fewer than 600 V-J features to 10 to 15, which were used in a naive Bayes classifier (R e1071). TCRdb redid the processing of the public reads, applying fastp at Q25 and MiXCR, and retained in-frame beta chains. Merged by CDR3 protein, the rows form single entries marked with the most common genes and DNA. TCRdb's processing, not the authors', yielded these V and J calls. Across this sample there are about 480,000 distinct CDR3 sequences, with approximately 14% seen only once. The top ten clonotypes cover 17% of the sample.

The sequenced sample was blood. This TCR was sampled from a woman aged 18-30 years with Graves' hyperthyroidism. This chain joins TRBV9 to TRBJ2-1; TRBD2 agrees with 9 junctional bases. The DNA is TGTGCCAGCAGCGTAGAGCCCCAGACTAGCGGAAACAATGAGCAGTTCTTC. Translated, this gives CASSVEPQTSGNNEQFF.